Presented here are 29 T cell receptor beta chains from one specimen sequenced in a study of T cells after yellow fever vaccination. MiXCR, run by TCRdb on the 5' RACE reads, gives a single entry per CDR3 protein. The sample lists roughly 150,000 distinct CDR3 sequences, over 7% occurring once. The sample was CD4+ T cells sorted from PBMCs, taken 5 days after the yellow fever booster vaccination. The receptors shown here come from a man aged 25 to 45 who received the YFV17D yellow fever vaccine.

This clonotype was picked up many times. The J gene is TRBJ1-6, the V gene TRBV12-3 or TRBV12-4; D ambiguous. The CDR3 sequence is 15 residues long. The V end was cut by 2 bases, the J end by 8 bases, with 13 bases between. In DNA form, the CDR3 reads TGTGCCAGCAGTTTATCGTACCTTATGGATTCACCCCTCCACTTT. Translated: CASSLSYLMDSPLHF.

Ten or more counts support this clonotype. The chain combines TRBV18 with TRBJ2-7; TRBD1 or TRBD2 may be the D gene (5 bases each). There are 13 residues in the CDR3. V was clipped by 4 bases and J by 4 bases, with 11 bases between them. CDR1 and CDR2 from the germline V gene are KGHSH and LQKENI. CDR3 sequence reads: CASSQWGPYEQYF. Here the CDR3 DNA reads TGTGCCAGCTCACAATGGGGACCTTACGAGCAGTACTTC.

As concerns this clonotype: The junction departs from germline at one end; a sequencing error may be responsible. The chain recombines TRBV20-1 with TRBJ2-5; D is possibly TRBD1 (5 bases). The CDR3 length is 16 residues. CDR1 is DFQATT, CDR2 SNEGSKA, per germline (reference sequence). The DNA for the CDR3 is TGCTGTGCTAGAGACCCTTTGGGTGCAGGGAAAGAGACCCAGTACTTC. Translating it yields CCARDPLGAGKETQYF.

This clonotype occurred many times. The rearrangement uses TRBV9 and TRBJ2-7; TRBD1 aligns across 10 bases. CDR1 SGDLS and CDR2 YYNGEE come from the germline V gene. This CDR3 region has 15 residues. The J segment lost 6 bases and the V segment lost 3 bases, leaving 9 bases of the junction unmatched. The CDR3 spells CASSATTGTGAEQYF. The DNA of the CDR3 is TGTGCCAGCAGCGCGACTACCGGGACAGGGGCCGAGCAGTACTTC.

This clonotype was recorded many times. The chain carries TRBV28 and TRBJ1-5; D ambiguous. Trimming pared 5 bases from V and 7 bases from J, leaving 12 bases between. Looked up from germline, CDR1 is MDHEN and CDR2 is SYDVKM. The CDR3 has 13 residues. The CDR3 region is CASSPPGPQPQHF. In DNA form, the CDR3 reads TGTGCCAGCAGTCCGCCCGGGCCCCAGCCCCAGCATTTT.

The sample holds many counts of this clonotype. The rearrangement uses TRBV28 and TRBJ2-5, with TRBD1 matching over 8 bases. In germline, CDR1 is MDHEN, CDR2 SYDVKM. The CDR3 length is 15 residues. V gave up 4 bases and J gave up 4 bases; unmatched junction bases: 8. The CDR3 protein is CASSSLGTGTETQYF. The CDR3 DNA reads as TGTGCCAGCAGTTCCCTAGGGACAGGTACAGAGACCCAGTACTTC.

This clonotype turned up a few times. The J gene is TRBJ2-4, the V gene TRBV24-1, with TRBD2 identical over 12 bases. V was pared by 4 bases and J by 5 bases, with 8 bases of the junction left unmatched. This CDR3 is 17 amino acids long. Germline loops: CDR1 KGHDR, CDR2 SFDVKD. CDR3 in amino acids: CATSEGTASGRENIQYF. The DNA of the CDR3 is TGTGCCACCAGTGAGGGAACGGCTAGCGGGAGGGAAAACATTCAGTACTTC.

The chain carries TRBV25-1 and TRBJ1-2; 8 positions agree with TRBD1. The CDR3 extends over 16 amino acids. The germline V gene encodes CDR1 MGHDK and CDR2 SYGVNS. The junction had 16 bases not matched to a gene; V was cut back by 5 bases and J by 8 bases. CDR3 sequence: CASSKPNAPGGRGYTF. The CDR3 DNA reads as TGTGCCAGCAGTAAGCCGAATGCCCCAGGGGGCCGGGGCTACACCTTC.

This clonotype occurred many times. The V and J genes are TRBV19 and TRBJ2-7; D gene ambiguous. V lost 3 bases to trimming and J lost 0 bases, with 15 bases between them. The CDR3 is 16 amino acids. Germline CDR1 LNHDA, CDR2 SQIVND (reference sequence). The CDR3 here is CASSMRRARSSYEQYF. The CDR3 nucleotides are TGTGCCAGTAGTATGCGTCGGGCGAGGAGCTCCTACGAGCAGTACTTC.

The chain combines TRBV5-6 with TRBJ1-5; D is perhaps TRBD1 (5 bases). V dropped 4 bases and J dropped 7 bases, with 15 bases sitting between them. Per germline, CDR1 SGHDT and CDR2 YYEEEE. The CDR3 consists of 14 residues. The CDR3 DNA sequence: TGTGCCAGCAGCCAGGGCTTAATTCGGCAGCCCCAGCATTTT. It specifies CASSQGLIRQPQHF.

Details on this clonotype: A much larger clone lies a single base off, so this may be a read error. The rearrangement joins TRBV9 to TRBJ2-2; no clear D gene. Germline CDR1 is SGDLS and CDR2 is YYNGEE. The CDR3 runs 16 residues. CDR3 DNA: TGTGACAGCAGCGCAGGTTGGGGTACGAACACCGGGGAGCTGTTTTTT. Protein product: CDSSAGWGTNTGELFF.

The J gene is TRBJ1-6, the V gene TRBV25-1; 9 bases fit TRBD1. The CDR3 covers 15 residues. Germline CDR1 is MGHDK and CDR2 is SYGVNS. V dropped 6 bases and J dropped 8; count of bases not matched to a gene: 8. The CDR3 region is CASRRTGTGHSPLHF. The CDR3 region has the DNA TGTGCCAGCAGAAGAACCGGGACAGGGCATTCACCCCTCCACTTT.

Comment on this clonotype: This may stem from a read error, because a much larger clone lies one nucleotide away. The J gene is TRBJ2-1, the V gene TRBV12-3 or TRBV12-4, with D perhaps TRBD1 (6 bases). The CDR3 covers 13 residues. Trimming took off 2 bases at V and 10 bases at J, with 12 bases between the two ends. CDR3 loop: CASSLRGHGEQFF. The CDR3, as DNA: TGTGCCAGCAGTTTACGGGGACATGGGGAGCAGTTCTTC.

The table lists this clonotype with many counts. This chain joins TRBV20-1 and TRBJ2-7; possible D gene TRBD1, 5 bases. This CDR3 contains 13 residues. V dropped 1 base and J dropped 6 bases, with 13 bases sitting between them. The V gene's germline CDR1 is DFQATT and CDR2 SNEGSKA (reference sequence). In nucleotides, the CDR3 is TGCAGTGCTAGAGTGGAACAGGACCGCGAGCAGTACTTC. Its translation: CSARVEQDREQYF.

This clonotype has at least ten counts. This rearrangement joins TRBV7-4 to TRBJ2-1, with 11 bases identical to TRBD2. V was clipped by 7 bases and J by 4 bases; unmatched bases: 9. Germline values: CDR1 SGHVT, CDR2 SQSDAQ. This CDR3 comprises 16 residues. The CDR3 DNA reads TGTGCCAGCATCCCCCAACTAGCGGGAGAGTACAATGAGCAGTTCTTC. This codes for CASIPQLAGEYNEQFF.

This clonotype was detected many times. The rearrangement joins TRBV5-5 to TRBJ2-5; tentative D call: TRBD1 (6 bases). The germline V gene encodes CDR1 SGHKS and CDR2 YYEKEE (reference sequence). This CDR3 region has 14 residues. V dropped 1 base and J dropped 1 base, with 8 bases sitting between them. CDR3 nucleotide sequence: TGTGCCAGCAGCTTGACAGGGCCCCAAGAGACCCAGTACTTC. This sequence encodes CASSLTGPQETQYF. Based on the CDR3 plus reference TRBV5-5 and TRBJ2-5, the full variable domain is DAGVTQSPTHLIKTRGQQVTLRCSPISGHKSVSWYQQVLGQGPQFIFQYYEKEERGRGNFPDRFSARQFPNYSSELNVNALLLGDSALYLCASSLTGPQETQYFGPGTRLLVL.

This clonotype was recorded at least ten times. The genes are TRBV20-1 and TRBJ1-2; D might be TRBD1 (6 bases). The V and J ends lost 6 bases and 3 bases respectively, with 14 bases between them. Germline CDR1 reads DFQATT; CDR2 reads SNEGSKA (reference sequence). This CDR3 has 13 residues. The CDR3, as DNA: TGCAGTGCCCCGACTCGACAGGACTATGGCTACACCTTC. Its protein product is CSAPTRQDYGYTF.

This clonotype was counted a few times. V usage is TRBV20-1 and J usage is TRBJ2-3; possible D gene TRBD1, 6 bases. CDR1 and CDR2 from the germline V gene are DFQATT and SNEGSKA (reference sequence). The V and J ends lost 0 bases and 8 bases respectively, with 9 bases between them. The CDR3 spans 12 residues. In nucleotides, the CDR3 is TGCAGTGCTAGAGAAGGGGGAGCTACGCAGTATTTT. The encoded protein is CSAREGGATQYF.

This clonotype has a count of ten or more. The chain has TRBV3-1 and TRBJ2-3, with D hard to call. Germline CDR1 and CDR2: LGHDT and YNNKEL (reference sequence). Trimming took off 1 base at V and 5 bases at J, with 7 bases between the two ends. This CDR3 is 13 amino acids long. CDR3 sequence: CASSQVAGDTQYF. The CDR3 coding sequence is TGTGCCAGCAGCCAAGTTGCAGGAGATACGCAGTATTTT.

This clonotype appeared many times. The chain couples TRBV7-3 to TRBJ2-2, with 8 bases aligning to TRBD2. Germline CDR1 is SGHTA and CDR2 is FQGTGA. The CDR3 runs to 16 residues. The V segment lost 2 bases and the J segment 0 bases; nucleotides outside the gene matches: 2. CDR3 sequence: CASSLSAGANTGELFF. CDR3 DNA sequence: TGTGCCAGCAGCTTATCAGCGGGGGCGAACACCGGGGAGCTGTTTTTT. Full variable domain (outside the CDR3, taken from reference TRBV7-3 and TRBJ2-2): GAGVSQTPSNKVTEKGKYVELRCDPISGHTALYWYRQSLGQGPEFLIYFQGTGAADDSGLPNDRFFAVRPEGSVSTLKIQRTERGDSAVYLCASSLSAGANTGELFFGEGSRLTVL.

This clonotype showed up many times. The chain links TRBV7-8 to TRBJ2-7; 7 nucleotides agree with TRBD2. CDR1 and CDR2 from the germline V gene are SGHVS and FQNEAQ. The CDR3 is 16 residues long. The trim removed 3 bases at V and 1 base at J, leaving 9 bases unmatched. CDR3 nucleotide sequence: TGTGCCAGCAGCTTTGTGACTAGCCCCTCATCCTACGAGCAGTACTTC. Its protein is CASSFVTSPSSYEQYF. The full variable domain, its missing parts supplied by reference TRBV7-8 and TRBJ2-7, is GAGVSQSPRYKVAKRGQDVALRCDPISGHVSLFWYQQALGQGPEFLTYFQNEAQLDKSGLPSDRFFAERPEGSVSTLKIQRTQQEDSAVYLCASSFVTSPSSYEQYFGPGTRLTVT.

This clonotype was seen many times. CDR3 amino acids: CASSLSLAGEGEQYF. The CDR3 coding sequence is TGTGCCAGCAGCCTCTCGCTAGCGGGAGAGGGCGAGCAGTACTTC. The gene calls are TRBV6-2 or TRBV6-3 and TRBJ2-7; 10 bases map to TRBD2. Germline-derived CDR1 and CDR2 are MNHEY and SVGEGT. There are 15 residues in the CDR3. V was pared by 6 bases and J by 6 bases, with 11 bases of the junction left unmatched.

In this sample, this clonotype turned up many times. V usage is TRBV20-1 and J usage is TRBJ2-6; D is possibly TRBD1 (6 bases). The CDR3 sequence is 16 residues long. Germline-derived CDR1 and CDR2 are DFQATT and SNEGSKA (reference sequence). V shed 1 base and J shed 2 bases, with 12 bases lying between them. The CDR3 nucleotides read TGCAGTGCTAGAGGCAGGGGATTAACTGGGGCCAACGTCCTGACTTTC. Residues: CSARGRGLTGANVLTF.

This clonotype was seen at least ten times. The chain links TRBV29-1 to TRBJ1-1, with D perhaps matching TRBD1 (6 bases). Germline CDR1 SQVTM, CDR2 ANQGSEA. The CDR3 has 13 residues. Trimming left V 6 bases short and J 5 bases short, with 16 bases between. The DNA of the CDR3 is TGCAGCGTACCGACAGGTCTGGCTACTGAAGCTTTCTTT. As protein: CSVPTGLATEAFF.

The chain joins TRBV20-1 to TRBJ2-1; maybe TRBD2 (6 bases). The CDR3 is made up of 17 amino acids. Germline values: CDR1 DFQATT, CDR2 SNEGSKA (reference sequence). V lost 1 base and J 5 bases, leaving 21 bases between the germline ends. Here the CDR3 DNA reads TGCAGTGCTAGAGTACGGAGCGGTAGCGGCGGTAACAATGAGCAGTTCTTC. This translates into CSARVRSGSGGNNEQFF.

This clonotype was seen repeatedly, ten times or more. The chain employs TRBV24-1 and TRBJ1-5; TRBD1 matches at 11 bases. The CDR3 is made up of 14 amino acids. After removal of 4 bases from V and 9 bases from J, the junction contained 4 bases not matched to a gene. In germline, CDR1 is KGHDR, CDR2 SFDVKD. CDR3 protein: CATSERTGGGPQHF. The CDR3 DNA sequence: TGTGCCACCAGTGAGCGGACAGGGGGCGGGCCCCAGCATTTT.

This clonotype was recorded at least ten times. This chain joins TRBV7-2 and TRBJ1-4; D might be TRBD1 (5 bases). In germline, CDR1 is SGHTA, CDR2 FQGNSA. The CDR3 extends over 16 amino acids. Trimming took off 4 bases at V and 7 bases at J, with 19 bases between the two ends. CDR3 nucleotide sequence: TGTGCCAGCAGCTCCACCCCCCCCAGGGTCGGTGAAAAACTGTTTTTT. Amino acid sequence: CASSSTPPRVGEKLFF.

CDR3 sequence (DNA): TGTGCCAGCAGCTACTATGAGGGGGCCGGCGAGCAGTACTTC. Translating gives CASSYYEGAGEQYF. The chain combines TRBV7-2 with TRBJ2-7; TRBD1 aligns across 7 bases. The ends lost 4 bases at V and 6 bases at J; junction bases unmatched: 9. Germline V CDR1 and CDR2: SGHTA, FQGNSA. The CDR3 extends over 14 amino acids.

This clonotype has ten or more counts. This sequence joins TRBV7-2 and TRBJ2-2; D may be TRBD1 (5 bases). The V end lost 1 base, the J end lost 9 bases, and 9 bases lay between the germline ends. The CDR3 loop spans 13 amino acids. The germline CDR1 and CDR2 sequences are SGHTA and FQGNSA. CDR3 loop: CASSLGVDRELFF. As DNA, the CDR3 is TGTGCCAGCAGCTTAGGGGTGGACAGGGAGCTGTTTTTT.